This is a list of T cell receptor beta chains from one sample in a study of T cell responses to AZD1222 COVID-19 vaccine. Clones were read by immunoSEQ multiplex PCR, and TCRdb kept only the in-frame ones, dropping some. The profile shows 200,000 or so clones, around 90% of them singletons. The source material was peripheral blood, sampled on day 0 of AZD1222 vaccination. Receptor source: an adult in good health. CDR3s include the opening cysteine and the closing phenylalanine or tryptophan. A D gene is named only where the DNA matches it firmly. Clone size is not always given. Where it is, it says once, few, many or a class for expanded clones.

clone size	V gene	J gene	D gene	CDR3 length	CDR3 protein	CDR3 DNA
NA	TRBV7-9	TRBJ1-3	NA	12	CALSSGLNTIYF	TGTGCCTTATCGTCAGGGTTAAACACCATATATTTT
NA	TRBV28	TRBJ2-7	TRBD2	20	CASSWGDRARLAGGQYEQYF	TGTGCCAGCAGTTGGGGGGACAGGGCACGACTAGCGGGAGGGCAGTACGAGCAGTACTTC
NA	TRBV19	TRBJ2-7	TRBD2	18	CASSIRPGLAGGPYEQYF	TGTGCCAGTAGTATTCGCCCGGGACTAGCGGGGGGGCCCTACGAGCAGTACTTC
once	TRBV7-9	TRBJ1-1	NA	15	CASSLGEGRNTEAFF	TGTGCCAGCAGCTTAGGGGAGGGGAGGAACACTGAAGCTTTCTTT
NA	TRBV7-3	TRBJ1-2	NA	14	CASRPGRTGIIYTF	TGTGCCAGCAGGCCTGGGAGGACCGGAATTATCTACACCTTC
once	TRBV5-1	TRBJ2-7	NA	15	CASSPGGTSSYEQYF	TGCGCCAGCAGCCCGGGCGGGACCTCTTCCTACGAGCAGTACTTC
NA	TRBV2	TRBJ1-1	NA	13	CASREGGNTEAFF	TGTGCCAGCAGGGAGGGTGGGAACACTGAAGCTTTCTTT
NA	TRBV6-5	TRBJ1-1	NA	11	CASSRGTEAFF	TGTGCCAGCAGCAGGGGTACTGAAGCTTTCTTT
NA	TRBV13	TRBJ2-1	NA	14	CASSLAVAGNEQFF	TGTGCCAGCAGCTTAGCGGTAGCAGGCAATGAGCAGTTCTTC
NA	TRBV11-1	TRBJ2-7	NA	14	CASSLADLAREQYF	TGTGCCAGCAGCTTAGCGGACCTAGCGAGGGAGCAGTACTTC
NA	TRBV6-1	TRBJ1-5	NA	13	CASSERAGQPQHF	TGTGCCAGCAGTGAACGGGCGGGACAGCCCCAGCATTTT
NA	TRBV6-6	TRBJ1-2	NA	14	CASSSRTDNYGYTF	TGTGCCAGCAGTTCCCGGACGGATAACTATGGCTACACCTTC
NA	TRBV5-1	TRBJ2-2	NA	14	CASSLDRAAGELFF	TGCGCCAGCAGCTTGGACAGGGCGGCCGGGGAGCTGTTTTTT
NA	TRBV7-2	TRBJ1-1	NA	15	CASSLVGQMNTEAFF	TGTGCCAGCAGCTTAGTTGGGCAAATGAACACTGAAGCTTTCTTT
NA	TRBV27	TRBJ2-7	TRBD1	14	CASSHYRGWDEQYF	TGTGCCAGCAGCCACTACAGGGGCTGGGACGAGCAGTACTTC
NA	TRBV6-5	TRBJ1-6	NA	15	CASSWDGFYNSPLHF	TGTGCCAGCAGTTGGGACGGCTTCTATAATTCACCCCTCCACTTT
NA	TRBV5-1	TRBJ2-7	TRBD2	15	CASSPSAGGSSEQYF	TGCGCCAGCAGCCCCTCAGCGGGAGGGTCTAGCGAGCAGTACTTC
NA	TRBV5-4	TRBJ1-2	NA	13	CASSPSGDYGYTF	TGTGCCAGCAGCCCGTCGGGCGACTATGGCTACACCTTC
few	TRBV14	TRBJ2-7	NA	12	CASSHTAYEQYF	TGTGCCAGCAGCCACACAGCCTACGAGCAGTACTTC
NA	TRBV5-6	TRBJ1-1	NA	12	CASSLDPLEAFF	TGTGCCAGCAGCTTGGATCCATTGGAGGCTTTCTTT
NA	TRBV15	TRBJ1-1	NA	14	CATSYDPRDTEAFF	TGTGCCACCAGCTATGATCCGAGAGACACTGAAGCTTTCTTT
NA	TRBV11-2	TRBJ2-1	NA	15	CASSLAPAEFNEQFF	TGTGCCAGCAGCTTAGCCCCGGCGGAGTTCAATGAGCAGTTCTTC
NA	TRBV10-3	TRBJ1-6	NA	14	CAIKGTGDNSPLHF	TGTGCCATCAAAGGAACTGGGGATAATTCACCCCTCCACTTT
NA	TRBV5-6	TRBJ2-7	NA	16	CASSSGVGGLSYEQYF	TGTGCCAGCAGCTCGGGGGTCGGGGGGCTCTCCTACGAGCAGTACTTC
NA	TRBV6-1	TRBJ2-3	NA	13	CASSERAGQVGYF	TGTGCCAGCAGTGAGCGCGCGGGCCAGGTAGGGTATTTT
NA	TRBV18	TRBJ2-2	TRBD1	16	CASSKQGAQRTGELFF	TGTGCCAGCTCAAAACAGGGGGCGCAGAGGACCGGGGAGCTGTTTTTT
NA	TRBV14	TRBJ2-1	NA	17	CASSQRRDSGSYNEQFF	TGTGCCAGCAGCCAGCGGCGGGACAGCGGCTCCTACAATGAGCAGTTCTTC
NA	TRBV20-1	TRBJ2-7	NA	10	CSAGDSVSEF	TGCAGTGCCGGAGACAGCGTCTCCGAGTTC
NA	TRBV7-3	TRBJ2-3	TRBD2	16	CASSPAGGAGTDTQYF	TGTGCCAGCAGCCCAGCCGGGGGAGCGGGAACAGATACGCAGTATTTT
NA	TRBV12-3/TRBV12-4	TRBJ1-2	NA	13	CASRGPNNYGYTF	TGTGCCAGCAGAGGCCCGAATAACTATGGCTACACCTTC
NA	TRBV7-9	TRBJ1-2	NA	14	CASSTGDAGDGYTF	TGTGCCAGCAGCACCGGGGACGCCGGGGATGGCTACACCTTC
NA	TRBV9	TRBJ1-6	TRBD1	15	CASSVASGGGSPLHF	TGTGCCAGCAGCGTAGCTTCAGGGGGCGGTTCACCCCTCCACTTT
NA	TRBV3-1/TRBV3-2	TRBJ2-7	TRBD1	16	CASSRDTGQTSYEQYF	TGTGCCAGCAGCCGGGATACGGGACAGACAAGCTACGAGCAGTACTTC
NA	TRBV11-1	TRBJ2-3	TRBD2	15	CASSAGADSTDTQYF	TGTGCCAGCTCAGCGGGGGCTGATAGCACAGATACGCAGTATTTT
NA	TRBV14	TRBJ2-3	NA	12	CASSQRVDTQYF	TGTGCCAGCAGCCAACGAGTGGATACGCAGTATTTT
NA	TRBV5-1	TRBJ1-4	TRBD1	15	CASSVETGGSEKLFF	TGCGCCAGCAGCGTGGAGACAGGGGGGAGTGAAAAACTGTTTTTT
once	TRBV10-3	TRBJ2-3	TRBD2	17	CAISESMAGGPTDTQYF	TGTGCCATCAGTGAGTCGATGGCGGGAGGGCCGACAGATACGCAGTATTTT
NA	TRBV15	TRBJ1-1	NA	18	CATSRDGSGGRVRSEAFF	TGTGCCACCAGCAGAGATGGGAGCGGGGGGCGAGTCCGGTCGGAAGCTTTCTTT
NA	TRBV7-2	TRBJ2-7	TRBD2	16	CASSLGPIAGGYEQYF	TGTGCCAGCAGCTTAGGTCCTATAGCGGGAGGCTACGAGCAGTACTTC
NA	TRBV11-2	TRBJ1-1	NA	13	CASSLATWAEAFF	TGTGCCAGCAGCTTAGCAACGTGGGCTGAAGCTTTCTTT
NA	TRBV27	TRBJ2-1	NA	15	CASSLGRGWPNEQFF	TGTGCCAGCAGTTTGGGCAGGGGATGGCCAAATGAGCAGTTCTTC
NA	TRBV7-2	TRBJ2-5	NA	13	CASSFGIQETQYF	TGTGCCAGCAGCTTCGGGATCCAAGAGACCCAGTACTTC
NA	TRBV15	TRBJ2-2	NA	12	CATSTRTGELFF	TGTGCCACCAGCACCAGGACCGGGGAGCTGTTTTTT
NA	TRBV7-9	TRBJ2-7	NA	13	CASSRSQGYEQYF	TGTGCCAGCAGCCGATCACAGGGCTACGAGCAGTACTTC
NA	TRBV9	TRBJ2-3	TRBD2	15	CASSVAGESTDTQYF	TGTGCCAGCAGCGTCGCGGGGGAAAGCACAGATACGCAGTATTTT
once	TRBV3-1/TRBV3-2	TRBJ1-6	NA	15	CASSPRQAYNSPLHF	TGTGCCAGCAGCCCCCGACAGGCCTATAATTCACCCCTCCACTTT
NA	TRBV6-5	TRBJ2-1	NA	14	CASSTSQGFDEQFF	TGTGCCAGCAGTACCTCCCAGGGTTTCGATGAGCAGTTCTTC
NA	TRBV18	TRBJ1-1	NA	14	CASSSGVLNTEAFF	TGTGCCAGCTCATCTGGGGTGCTGAACACTGAAGCTTTCTTT
NA	TRBV11-2	TRBJ1-6	NA	16	CASSPRGATYNSPLHF	TGTGCCAGCAGCCCCCGGGGGGCCACCTATAATTCACCCCTCCACTTT